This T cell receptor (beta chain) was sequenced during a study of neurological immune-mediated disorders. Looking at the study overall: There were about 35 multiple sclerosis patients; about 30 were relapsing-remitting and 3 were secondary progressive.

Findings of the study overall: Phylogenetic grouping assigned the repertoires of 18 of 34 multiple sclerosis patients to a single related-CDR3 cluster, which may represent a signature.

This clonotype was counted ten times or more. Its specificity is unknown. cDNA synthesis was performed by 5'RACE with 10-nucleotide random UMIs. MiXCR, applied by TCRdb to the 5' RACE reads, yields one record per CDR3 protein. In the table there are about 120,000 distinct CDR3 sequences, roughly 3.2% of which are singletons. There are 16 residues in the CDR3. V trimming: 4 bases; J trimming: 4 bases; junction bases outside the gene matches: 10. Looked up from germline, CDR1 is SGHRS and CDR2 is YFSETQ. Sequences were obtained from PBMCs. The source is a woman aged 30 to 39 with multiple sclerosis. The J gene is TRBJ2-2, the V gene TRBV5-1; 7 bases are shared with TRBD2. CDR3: CASSVGGPSGTGELFF. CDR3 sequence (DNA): TGCGCCAGCAGCGTGGGAGGGCCTTCGGGCACCGGGGAGCTGTTTTTT. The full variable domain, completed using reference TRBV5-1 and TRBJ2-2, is KAGVTQTPRYLIKTRGQQVTLSCSPISGHRSVSWYQQTPGQGLQFLFEYFSETQRNKGNFPGRFSGRQFSNSRSEMNVSTLELGDSALYLCASSVGGPSGTGELFFGEGSRLTVL.